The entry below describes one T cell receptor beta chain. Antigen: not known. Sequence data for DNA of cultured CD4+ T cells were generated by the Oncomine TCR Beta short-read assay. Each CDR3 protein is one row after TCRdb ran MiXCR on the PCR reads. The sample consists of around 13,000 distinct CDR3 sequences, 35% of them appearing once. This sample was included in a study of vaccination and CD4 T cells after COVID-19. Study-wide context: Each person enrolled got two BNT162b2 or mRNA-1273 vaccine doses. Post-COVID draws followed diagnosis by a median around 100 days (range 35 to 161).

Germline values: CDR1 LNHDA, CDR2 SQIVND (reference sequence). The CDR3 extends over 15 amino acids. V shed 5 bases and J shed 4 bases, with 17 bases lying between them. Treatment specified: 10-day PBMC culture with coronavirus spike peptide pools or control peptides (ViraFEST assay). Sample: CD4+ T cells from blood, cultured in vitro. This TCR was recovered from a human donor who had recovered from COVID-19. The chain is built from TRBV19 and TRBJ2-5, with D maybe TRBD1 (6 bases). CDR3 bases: TGTGCCAGTAGTGTAACAGGGATAGGAGCAGAGACCCAGTACTTC. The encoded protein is CASSVTGIGAETQYF.